A single T cell receptor beta chain is shown here with its context. The V end lost 6 bases, the J end lost 1 base, and 15 bases lay between the germline ends. CDR3 length equals 15 residues. The germline gives CDR1 MDHEN, CDR2 SYDVKM. The sample is drawn from a study of blood T cell repertoires in COVID-19. Study details: The United States, Italy and Spain supplied acute and convalescent COVID-19 samples. T cells, B-cell-depleted T cells, or PBMCs provided the cDNA or gDNA that served as material.

Authors' analysis steps: How many nucleated cells were present was estimated from reference gene primer amplification. Sequencing was performed with immunoSEQ multiplex PCR; in TCRdb, only in-frame clones are kept and a portion is missing. The DNA gave D and trimming, while V, J and clone size come from that table. There are fewer than 300,000 clones in the sample; about 83% occur only once, and 8% to 9.5% lies in the top ten. This chain links TRBV28 with TRBJ1-1, with D unresolved. This TCR came from a woman aged 45-60 years who had recovered from COVID-19. The sequenced sample was peripheral blood. The chain's CDR3 is CASSSGAAGNTEAFF. The CDR3 DNA reads as TGTGCCAGCAGCTCTGGCGCGGCTGGGAACACTGAAGCTTTCTTT.